A selection of T cell receptor beta chains follows, all from one sample in a study of cytomegalovirus exposure and HLA in healthy donors. TCRdb's table, derived via immunoSEQ multiplex PCR, lists solely in-frame clones and lacks some. The table lists 150,000 or so clones, 80% to 90% of them singletons. Sequencing used PBMCs. The source of these receptors is a man aged 18 to 29 in good health and CMV-seropositive. The CDR3 runs from the conserved cysteine through the conserved F or W. The D gene is left open where the match is weak. Where a row states a size, it is once, few, many or the class of an expanded clone; other rows omit it.

abundance	len	v_gene	d_gene	j_gene	CDR3aa	CDR3nt
NA	15	TRBV7-6	NA	TRBJ2-2	CASSLIKGGTGELFF	TGTGCCAGCAGCTTAATTAAGGGAGGCACCGGGGAGCTGTTTTTT
NA	15	TRBV7-6	TRBD1	TRBJ2-7	CASSLGGTGSNEQYF	TGTGCCAGCAGCTTAGGAGGGACAGGTTCCAACGAGCAGTACTTC
NA	16	TRBV5-1	NA	TRBJ2-1	CASSPAGSTSYNEQFF	TGCGCCAGCAGCCCGGCGGGTTCTACCTCCTACAATGAGCAGTTCTTC
NA	13	TRBV6-5	NA	TRBJ2-1	CASSIRGAGEQFF	TGTGCCAGCAGTATACGGGGGGCGGGTGAGCAGTTCTTC
once	15	TRBV7-6	TRBD2	TRBJ2-5	CASSRGTSGEETQYF	TGTGCCAGCAGCCGCGGGACTAGCGGTGAAGAGACCCAGTACTTC
NA	14	TRBV5-4	TRBD1	TRBJ2-2	CASTIRTGSGELFF	TGTGCCAGCACGATCCGGACAGGGAGCGGGGAGCTGTTTTTT
NA	18	TRBV5-1	TRBD2	TRBJ2-1	CASSSGLAAVPGLNEQFF	TGCGCCAGCAGCTCGGGACTAGCGGCAGTTCCGGGGCTAAATGAGCAGTTCTTC
NA	15	TRBV7-3	TRBD2	TRBJ2-3	CASSSGLADTDTQYF	TGTGCCAGCAGCTCGGGACTAGCGGATACAGATACGCAGTATTTT
NA	16	TRBV9	NA	TRBJ2-3	CASSVVDRQRTDTQYF	TGTGCCAGCAGCGTAGTAGACCGACAGCGCACAGATACGCAGTATTTT
NA	15	TRBV7-8	NA	TRBJ1-2	CASTLGGGYNYGYTF	TGTGCCAGCACCCTAGGGGGGGGTTACAACTATGGCTACACCTTC
NA	18	TRBV5-6	TRBD2	TRBJ2-2	CASSLPGTSGGAPGELFF	TGTGCCAGCAGCCTTCCGGGGACTAGCGGGGGGGCCCCCGGGGAGCTGTTTTTT
NA	15	TRBV2	TRBD1	TRBJ2-3	CASGIRGQGSCTQYF	TGTGCCAGTGGGATCCGGGGACAGGGGTCATGTACGCAGTATTTT
NA	13	TRBV7-2	TRBD1	TRBJ1-2	CASSPDRNYGYTF	TGTGCCAGCAGCCCGGACAGGAACTATGGCTACACCTTC
NA	14	TRBV13	NA	TRBJ2-2	CASSLFPGDGELFF	TGTGCCAGCAGCTTATTTCCGGGGGACGGGGAGCTGTTTTTT
NA	17	TRBV7-9	TRBD1	TRBJ1-3	CASDPLATGLSGNTIYF	TGTGCCAGCGATCCCCTAGCGACAGGGCTCTCTGGAAACACCATATATTTT